What follows is one TCR beta chain and its context. This clonotype was seen only a few times. Its antigen is still unknown. Base qualities are not at hand, and no much larger clone is one base apart. The germline V gene encodes CDR1 SQVTM and CDR2 ANQGSEA. Between the V and J ends, shortened by 0 bases and 4 bases respectively, the junction contains 12 bases. The CDR3 sequence holds 14 residues, the cysteine and phenylalanine included. The entry retains the CDR3 DNA only, 42 bases that are in frame from base 1. The sample originates from a study of T-cell memory formation after mild COVID-19 (dated by TCRdb to the early 2020s). Context from the whole study: Most TCR sequence clusters were specific to one of the two donors. In two donors, T-cell clones that expanded and contracted after mild COVID-19 were tracked by sequencing TCRalpha and TCRbeta repertoires over time. Two young, previously healthy adult volunteers made up the cohort, one male and one female.

Overall study outcomes, separate from this receptor: Contracting CD4+ clones turned up mainly in the CM and EM memory subsets, whereas EMRA was where CD8+ clones were enriched. SARS-CoV-2 specificity was not confirmed for the second-wave clones peaking on day 37. Some responding clones were found in pre-infection memory, which suggests that pre-existing cross-reactive memory T cells took part in the SARS-CoV-2 response. From day 15 to 85, contracting clones showed balanced CD4/CD8 phenotypes, whereas a second wave of clones that expanded from day 15 to 37 leaned towards CD4+. The study covered only a couple of mild cases, and larger cohorts including severe cases with pre-infection samples were considered necessary.

Sequencing relied on an Illumina NovaSeq 6000. TCRalpha and TCRbeta cDNA libraries were built by 5'RACE with constant-segment primers, adding sample barcodes and unique molecular identifiers. Trizol reagent was used to extract RNA from every sample. Amplification of the libraries took two PCR steps, and the second step added a second sample barcode plus Illumina TruSeq adapters. Sequencing of libraries was performed on an Illumina NovaSeq with 2 x 150 bp paired-end reads. Per the original workflow: The reads were demultiplexed and collapsed into UMI-guided consensus sequences using migec v1.2.7. With mixcr v2.1.11, UMI consensuses were aligned to TRA and TRB V and J templates and assembled into clonotypes. A clonotype was counted as expanded or contracted only when both edgeR and NoisET called the clonotype significant, with the noise models trained on biological replicates. For edgeR calls, the cutoffs were a false discovery rate-adjusted p below 0.01 and a log2 fold-change threshold of 1. PCA with hierarchical clustering of max-normalized trajectories of the 1000 most abundant clonotypes was used as exploratory dynamics analysis. The CD4 or CD8 phenotype of responding clones was assigned using the separately sequenced CD4+ and CD8+ repertoires. TCRdb itself trimmed the public reads at Q25 with fastp, ran MiXCR and retained productive beta chains. Rows matching on CDR3 protein sequence are summarized as one entry with the most common DNA and genes. These V and J calls derive from TCRdb rather than the authors' analysis. The sample table records over 400,000 distinct CDR3 sequences; about a quarter of these occur just once. The ten largest make up approximately 14% of the sample.

Ficoll-Paque density gradient centrifugation was used to isolate PBMCs. What was sequenced was PBMCs or a T cell subset sorted from them (not recorded which). Here the chain combines TRBV29-1 and TRBJ1-1, with a tentative D gene TRBD1 over 5 matching bases. The clonotype was recovered from an adult woman who had mild COVID-19 (a few samples of this study predate the infection). The sample titles of this study are shuffled in the database, so cell type and time point are left out; the donor was told from shared clones. The DNA sequence reads TGCAGCGTTGAAGATCTTTGGGGGGGCACTGAAGCTTTCTTT. Its coded protein is CSVEDLWGGTEAFF.